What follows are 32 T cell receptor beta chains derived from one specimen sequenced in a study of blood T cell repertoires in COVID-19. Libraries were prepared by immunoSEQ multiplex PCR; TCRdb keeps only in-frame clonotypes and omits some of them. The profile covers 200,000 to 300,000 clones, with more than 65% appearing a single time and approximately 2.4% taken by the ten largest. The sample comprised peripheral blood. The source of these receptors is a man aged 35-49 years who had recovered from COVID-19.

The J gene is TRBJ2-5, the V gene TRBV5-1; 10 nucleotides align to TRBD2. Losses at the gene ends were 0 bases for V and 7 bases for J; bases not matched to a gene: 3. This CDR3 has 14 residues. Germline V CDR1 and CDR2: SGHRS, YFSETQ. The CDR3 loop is CASSLGGTSVTQYF. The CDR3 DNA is TGCGCCAGCAGCTTGGGTGGGACTAGCGTGACCCAGTACTTC.

CDR3 amino acids: CASSEGLGTTTNEKLFF. In DNA, the CDR3 is TGTGCCAGCAGTGAAGGGTTAGGGACAACCACTAATGAAAAACTGTTTTTT. The genes are TRBV6-1 and TRBJ1-4, with D possibly matching TRBD1 (6 bases). Per germline, CDR1 MNHNS and CDR2 SASEGT. Between the trimmed V and J ends, which lost 1 base and 2 bases, there was a span of 14 bases. The length of the CDR3 is 17 residues.

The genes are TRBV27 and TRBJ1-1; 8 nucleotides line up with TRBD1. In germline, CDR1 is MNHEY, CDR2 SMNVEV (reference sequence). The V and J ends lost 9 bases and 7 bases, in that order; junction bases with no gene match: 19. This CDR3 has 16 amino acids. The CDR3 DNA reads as TGTGCCAGTACCCTTAAATTACCAGGGGGCGGAGGTGAAGCTTTCTTT. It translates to CASTLKLPGGGGEAFF.

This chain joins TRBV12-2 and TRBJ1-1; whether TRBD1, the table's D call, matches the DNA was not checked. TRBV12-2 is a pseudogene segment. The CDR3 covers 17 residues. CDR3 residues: CASRLGETGTGEGEAFF. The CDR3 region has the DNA TGTGCAAGTCGCTTAGGAGAAACCGGGACAGGGGAAGGAGAAGCTTTCTTT.

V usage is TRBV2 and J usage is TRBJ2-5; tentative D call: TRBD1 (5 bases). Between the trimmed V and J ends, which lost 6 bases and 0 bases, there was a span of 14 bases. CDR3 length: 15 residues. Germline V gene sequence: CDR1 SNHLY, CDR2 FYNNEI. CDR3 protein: CASRGRPLYQETQYF. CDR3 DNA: TGTGCCAGCAGGGGGCGGCCCCTGTACCAAGAGACCCAGTACTTC.

This chain's CDR3 is CAWSAPWTSGTDEQYF. CDR3 sequence (DNA): TGTGCCTGGAGTGCCCCTTGGACTAGCGGGACCGACGAGCAGTACTTC. The chain joins TRBV30 to TRBJ2-7, with TRBD2 matching over 12 bases. The CDR3 contains 16 residues. Trimming at V came to 1 base and at J to 5 bases, leaving 9 bases not matched to a gene. From germline, CDR1 is GTSNPN and CDR2 SVGIG (reference sequence).

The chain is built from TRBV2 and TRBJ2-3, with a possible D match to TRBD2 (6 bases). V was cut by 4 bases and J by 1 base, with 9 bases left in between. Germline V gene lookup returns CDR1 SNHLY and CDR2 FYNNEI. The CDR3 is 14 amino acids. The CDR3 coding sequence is TGTGCCAGCAGTGGGTGGGGGGGCACAGATACGCAGTATTTT. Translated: CASSGWGGTDTQYF.

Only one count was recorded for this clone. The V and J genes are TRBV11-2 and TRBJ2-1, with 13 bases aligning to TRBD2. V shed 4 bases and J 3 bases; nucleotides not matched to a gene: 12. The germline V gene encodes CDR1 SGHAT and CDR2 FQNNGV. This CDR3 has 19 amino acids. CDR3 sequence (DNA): TGTGCCAGCAGCTCCACTCCCAAGACTAGCGGGAGGCGCTACAATGAGCAGTTCTTC. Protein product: CASSSTPKTSGRRYNEQFF.

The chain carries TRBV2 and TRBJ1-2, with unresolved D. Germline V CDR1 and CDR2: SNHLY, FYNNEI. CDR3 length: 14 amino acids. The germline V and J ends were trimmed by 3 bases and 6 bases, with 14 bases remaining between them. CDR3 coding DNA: TGTGCCAGCAGTGAGTTTCGGGAAGAAAATGGCTACACCTTC. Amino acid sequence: CASSEFREENGYTF.

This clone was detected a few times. Written as DNA, the CDR3 is TGTGCCAGCAGCGGGGGATTGGGGGGGATACGCGGTGGCACTGAAGCTTTCTTT. Residues: CASSGGLGGIRGGTEAFF. V usage is TRBV11-3 and J usage is TRBJ1-1; weak D call: TRBD1 (5 bases). The V end lost 5 bases, the J end lost 4 bases, and 26 bases lay between the germline ends. The CDR3 is made up of 18 amino acids. In germline, CDR1 is SGHNT, CDR2 YENEEA.

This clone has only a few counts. CDR3 in DNA: TGTGCCAGCAGCCAAGATGTACGGACAGGCAACTACGAGCAGTACTTC. Residues: CASSQDVRTGNYEQYF. V is TRBV14 and J is TRBJ2-7, with 7 bases fitting TRBD1. V was clipped by 0 bases and J by 3 bases; unmatched bases: 8. The CDR3 length is 16 residues. Looked up from germline, CDR1 is SGHDN and CDR2 is FVKESK.

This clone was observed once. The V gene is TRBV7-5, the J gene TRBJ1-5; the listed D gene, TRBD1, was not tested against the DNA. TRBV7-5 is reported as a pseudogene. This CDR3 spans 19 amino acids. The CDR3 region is CARSLVIGTARYSNQPQHF. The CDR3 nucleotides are TGTGCCAGAAGCTTAGTTATCGGGACAGCCCGTTATAGCAATCAGCCCCAGCATTTT.

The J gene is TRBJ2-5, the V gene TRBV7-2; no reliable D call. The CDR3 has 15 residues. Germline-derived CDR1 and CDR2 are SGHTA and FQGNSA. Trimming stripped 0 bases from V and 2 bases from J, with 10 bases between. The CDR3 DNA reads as TGTGCCAGCAGCTTAGCGTGGGCTGCGCAAGAGACCCAGTACTTC. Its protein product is CASSLAWAAQETQYF. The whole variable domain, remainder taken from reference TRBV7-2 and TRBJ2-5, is GAGVSQSPSNKVTEKGKDVELRCDPISGHTALYWYRQSLGQGLEFLIYFQGNSAPDKSGLPSDRFSAERTGGSVSTLTIQRTQQEDSAVYLCASSLAWAAQETQYFGPGTRLLVL.

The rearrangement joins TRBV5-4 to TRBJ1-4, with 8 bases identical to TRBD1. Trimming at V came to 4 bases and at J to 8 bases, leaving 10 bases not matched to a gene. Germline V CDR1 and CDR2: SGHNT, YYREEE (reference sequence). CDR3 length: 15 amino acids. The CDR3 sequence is CASSPRQGAGEKLFF. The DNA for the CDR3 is TGTGCCAGCAGCCCGAGGCAGGGGGCCGGAGAAAAACTGTTTTTT.

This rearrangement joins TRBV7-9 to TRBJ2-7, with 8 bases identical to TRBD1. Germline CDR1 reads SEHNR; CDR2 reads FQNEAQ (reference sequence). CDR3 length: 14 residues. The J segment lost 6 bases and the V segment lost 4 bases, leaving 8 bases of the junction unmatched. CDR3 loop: CASSSTRGPGEQYF. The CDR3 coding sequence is TGTGCCAGCAGCTCGACCAGGGGGCCGGGCGAGCAGTACTTC.

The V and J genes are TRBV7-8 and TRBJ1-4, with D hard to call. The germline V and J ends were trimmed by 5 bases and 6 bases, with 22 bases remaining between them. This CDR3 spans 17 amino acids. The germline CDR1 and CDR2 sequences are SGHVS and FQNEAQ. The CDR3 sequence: CASSTKASVLRDEKLFF. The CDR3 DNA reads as TGTGCCAGCAGCACCAAGGCTTCGGTGCTGAGGGATGAAAAACTGTTTTTT.

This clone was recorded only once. This CDR3 is CASSQDPDYGYTF. The DNA for the CDR3 is TGTGCCAGCAGCCAAGATCCGGACTATGGCTACACCTTC. This chain uses TRBV3-1 (or the pseudogene TRBV3-2) with TRBJ1-2; D is unresolved. CDR1 LGHDT and CDR2 YNNKEL come from the germline V gene (reference sequence). The CDR3 has 13 residues. Trimming pared 0 bases from V and 3 bases from J, leaving 5 bases between.

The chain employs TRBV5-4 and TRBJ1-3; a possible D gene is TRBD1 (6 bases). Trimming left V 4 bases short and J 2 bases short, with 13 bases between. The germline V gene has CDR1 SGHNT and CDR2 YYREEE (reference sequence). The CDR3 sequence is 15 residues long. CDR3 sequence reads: CASSPTGLPGNTIYF. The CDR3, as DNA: TGTGCCAGCAGCCCCACAGGGCTCCCTGGAAACACCATATATTTT.

DNA of the CDR3: TGTGCCAGCATACGAAGGGACTCCACTGAAGCTTTCTTT. The encoded protein is CASIRRDSTEAFF. The chain carries TRBV25-1 and TRBJ1-1, with a weak D call TRBD1 (5 bases). CDR3 size: 13 residues. V gave up 7 bases and J gave up 4 bases, with 13 bases separating them. CDR1 MGHDK and CDR2 SYGVNS come from the germline V gene.

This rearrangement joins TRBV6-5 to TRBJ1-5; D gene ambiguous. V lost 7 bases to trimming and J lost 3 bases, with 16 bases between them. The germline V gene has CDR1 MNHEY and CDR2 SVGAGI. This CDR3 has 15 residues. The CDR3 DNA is TGTGCCAGCACTATTTCCCGGCAGGCCAATCAGCCCCAGCATTTT. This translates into CASTISRQANQPQHF.

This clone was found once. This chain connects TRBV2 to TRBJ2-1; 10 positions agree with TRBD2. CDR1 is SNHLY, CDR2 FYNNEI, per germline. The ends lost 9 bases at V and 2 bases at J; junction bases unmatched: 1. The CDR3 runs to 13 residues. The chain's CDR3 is CASTSGTYNEQFF. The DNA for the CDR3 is TGTGCCAGTACTAGCGGGACCTACAATGAGCAGTTCTTC.

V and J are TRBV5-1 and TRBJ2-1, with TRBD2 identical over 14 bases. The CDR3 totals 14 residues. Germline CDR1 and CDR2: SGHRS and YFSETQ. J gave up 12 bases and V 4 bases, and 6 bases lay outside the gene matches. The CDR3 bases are TGCGCCAGCAGCATTCGACTAGCGGGAGGGTGGCAGTTCTTC. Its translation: CASSIRLAGGWQFF.

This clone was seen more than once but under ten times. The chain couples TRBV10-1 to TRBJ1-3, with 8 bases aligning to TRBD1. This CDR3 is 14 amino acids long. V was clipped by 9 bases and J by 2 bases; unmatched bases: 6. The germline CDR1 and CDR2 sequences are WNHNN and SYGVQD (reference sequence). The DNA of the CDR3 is TGCGCCAGGTACAGGGGGACCGCTGGAAACACCATATATTTT. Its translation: CARYRGTAGNTIYF.

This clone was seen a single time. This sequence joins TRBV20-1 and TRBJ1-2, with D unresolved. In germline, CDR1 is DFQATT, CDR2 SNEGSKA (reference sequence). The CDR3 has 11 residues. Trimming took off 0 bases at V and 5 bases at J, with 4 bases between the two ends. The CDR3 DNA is TGCAGTGCTAGAGACGTATATGGCTACACCTTC. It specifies CSARDVYGYTF.

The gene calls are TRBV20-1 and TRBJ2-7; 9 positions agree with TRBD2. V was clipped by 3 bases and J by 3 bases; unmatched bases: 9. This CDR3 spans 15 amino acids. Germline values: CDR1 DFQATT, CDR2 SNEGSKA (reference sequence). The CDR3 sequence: CSASSVAGGGYEQYF. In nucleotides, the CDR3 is TGCAGTGCTAGTTCTGTCGCGGGAGGGGGCTACGAGCAGTACTTC.

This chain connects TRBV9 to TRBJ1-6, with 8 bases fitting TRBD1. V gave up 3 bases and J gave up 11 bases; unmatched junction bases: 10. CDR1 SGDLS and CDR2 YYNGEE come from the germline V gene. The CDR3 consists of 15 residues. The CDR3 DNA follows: TGTGCCAGCAGCGAAACCCCTGGACAGGGAACACCCCTCCACTTT. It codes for CASSETPGQGTPLHF.

The CDR3 sequence is CASSLSSSGPNEQFF. CDR3 in DNA: TGTGCCAGCAGCTTATCCTCTAGCGGGCCCAATGAGCAGTTCTTC. The chain employs TRBV7-2 and TRBJ2-1; 8 bases match TRBD2. The junction had 6 bases not matched to a gene; V was cut back by 2 bases and J by 6 bases. Germline-derived CDR1 and CDR2 are SGHTA and FQGNSA. The CDR3 totals 15 residues. Full variable domain (missing parts from reference TRBV7-2 and TRBJ2-1): GAGVSQSPSNKVTEKGKDVELRCDPISGHTALYWYRQSLGQGLEFLIYFQGNSAPDKSGLPSDRFSAERTGGSVSTLTIQRTQQEDSAVYLCASSLSSSGPNEQFFGPGTRLTVL.

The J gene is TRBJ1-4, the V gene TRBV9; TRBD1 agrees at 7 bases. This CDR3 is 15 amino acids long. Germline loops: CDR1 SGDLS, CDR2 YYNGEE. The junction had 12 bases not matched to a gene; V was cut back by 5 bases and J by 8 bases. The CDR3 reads CASSRWGDSNEKLFF. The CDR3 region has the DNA TGTGCCAGCAGTAGGTGGGGGGACAGTAACGAAAAACTGTTTTTT.

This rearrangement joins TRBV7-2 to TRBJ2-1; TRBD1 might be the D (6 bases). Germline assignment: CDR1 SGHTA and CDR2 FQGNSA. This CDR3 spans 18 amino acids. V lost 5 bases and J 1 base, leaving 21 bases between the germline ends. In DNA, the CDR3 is TGTGCCAGCAGCGGAACAGGCGGATGGGGGCTTTCCTACAATGAGCAGTTCTTC. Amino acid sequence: CASSGTGGWGLSYNEQFF.

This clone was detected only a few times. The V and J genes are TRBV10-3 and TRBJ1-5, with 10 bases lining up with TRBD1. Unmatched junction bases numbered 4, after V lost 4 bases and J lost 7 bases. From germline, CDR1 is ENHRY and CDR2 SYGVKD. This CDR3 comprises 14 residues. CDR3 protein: CAISGGTGDQPQHF. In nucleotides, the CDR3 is TGTGCCATCAGTGGTGGGACAGGGGACCAGCCCCAGCATTTT.

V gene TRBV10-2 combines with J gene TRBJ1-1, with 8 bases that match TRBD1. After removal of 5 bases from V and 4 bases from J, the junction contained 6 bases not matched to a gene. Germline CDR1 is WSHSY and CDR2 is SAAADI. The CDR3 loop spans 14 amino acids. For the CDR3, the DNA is TGCGCCAGCAGTCCACAGGGGGTCGGCACTGAAGCTTTCTTT. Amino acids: CASSPQGVGTEAFF.

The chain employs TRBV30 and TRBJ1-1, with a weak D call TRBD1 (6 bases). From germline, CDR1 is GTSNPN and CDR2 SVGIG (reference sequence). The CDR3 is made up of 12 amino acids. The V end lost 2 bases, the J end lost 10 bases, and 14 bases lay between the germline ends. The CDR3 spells CAWSITGPGAFF. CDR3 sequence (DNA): TGTGCCTGGAGTATAACAGGGCCGGGAGCTTTCTTT. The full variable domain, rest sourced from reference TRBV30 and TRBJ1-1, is SQTIHQWPATLVQPVGSPLSLECTVEGTSNPNLYWYRQAAGRGLQLLFYSVGIGQISSEVPQNLSASRPQDRQFILSSKKLLLSDSGFYLCAWSITGPGAFFGQGTRLTVV.